This entry features one T cell receptor (beta chain) sequence. Its antigen is as yet unknown. PCR primers comprised 60 Vbeta and 13 Jbeta primers. The repertoire was sequenced with immunoSEQ multiplex PCR; TCRdb's copy has only in-frame clones and lacks some. The sample has 180,000 or so clones, around 78% seen once. The sample originates from a study of cytomegalovirus exposure and HLA in healthy donors. Study at large: Drawn from HLA-typed donors, around 85 million unique TCRs were held in an early data release.

There are 14 residues in the CDR3. Germline CDR1 is MNHEY and CDR2 is SMNVEV (reference sequence). The V end lost 5 bases, the J end lost 5 bases, and 15 bases lay between the germline ends. General observations from the study: In a later analysis, parvovirus B19, influenza, CMV and Epstein-Barr virus appeared linked to several top co-occurrence clusters. An analysis that came later showed most CMV-associated TCR beta chains appearing HLA-restricted. Some TCR beta chains (164 of them) were listed as cytomegalovirus-associated.

V usage is TRBV27 and J usage is TRBJ1-1; D is unresolved. Sequencing was performed on PBMCs. This receptor was obtained from a female donor in good health and CMV-seronegative. CDR3 sequence: CASSLTRGRTEAFF. The CDR3 DNA reads as TGTGCCAGCAGTCTGACCCGCGGGAGGACTGAAGCTTTCTTT.